This T cell receptor (beta chain) derives from a study of response to subunit inactivated influenza vaccine. TCRdb ran MiXCR on the RT-PCR reads and lists one entry per CDR3 protein. The sample includes 700,000 to 900,000 distinct CDR3 sequences, 21% of them seen just once. J gave up 0 bases and V 6 bases, and 7 bases lay outside the gene matches. The CDR3 length is 15 residues. CDR1 SQVTM and CDR2 ANQGSEA come from the germline V gene. The receptor comes from a man aged 50 to 59 who received an inactivated influenza vaccine. The chain is built from TRBV29-1 and TRBJ2-5; TRBD2 matches at 10 bases. The material sequenced was PBMCs from blood, taken about 5 days after vaccination. The CDR3 region has the DNA TGCAGCGTGGACGGACTAGCGGCGTACCAAGAGACCCAGTACTTC. Translation: CSVDGLAAYQETQYF.